One sample yielded the 20 T cell receptor beta chains listed below, sequenced in a study of regulatory T cells in long-lasting Graves disease. Arm-PCR of CDR3 regions and iRepertoire HTBI primers were used to build TCR beta libraries. TCRdb re-called the multiplex PCR reads with MiXCR, one entry per CDR3 protein. This table has 350,000 to 500,000 distinct CDR3 sequences, 14% appearing once. Time point of the sample: newly diagnosed GD, antithyroid drugs for less than 3 months. Extracted RNA from PBMCs served as the source of the TCR library. In addition, the sample was reused for a study of T cells in Graves' hyperthyroidism and ophthalmopathy.

The sample in question was peripheral blood mononuclear cells (PBMCs), obtained at new diagnosis, from a patient treated with antithyroid drugs. These receptors were collected from a woman aged 50 to 65 with Graves disease.

The rearrangement joins TRBV12-3 or TRBV12-4 to TRBJ1-3; perhaps TRBD1 as D (6 bases). This CDR3 region has 14 residues. V lost 6 bases and J lost 0, with 9 bases in between. CDR3 DNA: TGTGCCAGCAGCACAGGGCCCTCTGGAAACACCATATATTTT. It translates to CASSTGPSGNTIYF.

J is TRBJ2-7 and V is TRBV7-9, with TRBD2 identical over 11 bases. V dropped 5 bases and J dropped 2; count of bases not matched to a gene: 14. This CDR3 has 18 amino acids. Germline CDR1 is SEHNR and CDR2 is FQNEAQ (reference sequence). CDR3 coding DNA: TGTGCCAGCAGCGGAGAGACTAGCGGGAAGAAAAAAACCTACGAGCAGTACTTC. Amino acid sequence: CASSGETSGKKKTYEQYF. The full variable domain, completed using reference TRBV7-9 and TRBJ2-7, is DTGVSQNPRHKITKRGQNVTFRCDPISEHNRLYWYRQTLGQGPEFLTYFQNEAQLEKSRLLSDRFSAERPKGSFSTLEIQRTEQGDSAMYLCASSGETSGKKKTYEQYFGPGTRLTVT.

Many counts were recorded for this clonotype. CDR3 in amino acids: CSAIQTGVTDTQYF. Here the CDR3 DNA reads TGCAGTGCTATCCAGACAGGGGTCACAGATACGCAGTATTTT. This chain links TRBV20-1 with TRBJ2-3; the match to TRBD1 covers 8 bases. This CDR3 comprises 14 residues. After removal of 4 bases from V and 2 bases from J, the junction contained 5 bases not matched to a gene. The germline V gene encodes CDR1 DFQATT and CDR2 SNEGSKA (reference sequence).

The gene calls are TRBV19 and TRBJ1-1; possible D gene TRBD1, 6 bases. In germline, CDR1 is LNHDA, CDR2 SQIVND (reference sequence). This CDR3 spans 16 amino acids. The V end was cut by 0 bases, the J end by 5 bases, with 16 bases between. The CDR3 DNA follows: TGTGCCAGTAGTATAGATCACTGGGGACAATTGACTGAAGCTTTCTTT. This gives the protein CASSIDHWGQLTEAFF.

The V call is TRBV5-1, the J call TRBJ2-7; D is unresolved. Trimming removed 0 bases from V and 2 bases from J, with 9 bases in between. This CDR3 contains 14 residues. Germline V CDR1 and CDR2: SGHRS, YFSETQ. The DNA of the CDR3 is TGCGCCAGCAGCTTGGAGAGCACGACCTACGAGCAGTACTTC. Protein product: CASSLESTTYEQYF. Variable domain in full (rest from reference TRBV5-1 and TRBJ2-7): KAGVTQTPRYLIKTRGQQVTLSCSPISGHRSVSWYQQTPGQGLQFLFEYFSETQRNKGNFPGRFSGRQFSNSRSEMNVSTLELGDSALYLCASSLESTTYEQYFGPGTRLTVT.

The rearrangement uses TRBV5-1 and TRBJ2-1, with TRBD2 matching 14 bases. The junction had 2 bases not matched to a gene; V was cut back by 3 bases and J by 0 bases. CDR3 length: 17 amino acids. CDR1 SGHRS and CDR2 YFSETQ come from the germline V gene. CDR3 amino acids: CASSWGTSGSSYNEQFF. The DNA for the CDR3 is TGCGCCAGCAGCTGGGGGACTAGCGGGAGCTCCTACAATGAGCAGTTCTTC.

This clonotype was counted ten times or more. This chain joins TRBV7-8 and TRBJ2-3, with 7 bases aligning to TRBD1. The CDR3 contains 15 residues. CDR1 is SGHVS, CDR2 FQNEAQ, per germline. After removal of 3 bases from V and 1 base from J, the junction contained 4 bases not matched to a gene. The CDR3 region is CASSLTGSRTDTQYF. The CDR3 nucleotides read TGTGCCAGCAGCTTGACAGGGTCTCGCACAGATACGCAGTATTTT.

This clonotype was observed a handful of times. This chain uses TRBV10-1 with TRBJ2-2; TRBD2 is a possible D gene (5 bases). The V end lost 8 bases, the J end lost 1 base, and 11 bases lay between the germline ends. The CDR3 consists of 14 residues. Germline CDR1 reads WNHNN; CDR2 reads SYGVQD (reference sequence). CDR3 amino acids: CASSREGNTGELFF. DNA of the CDR3: TGCGCCAGCTCCCGTGAGGGGAACACCGGGGAGCTGTTTTTT.

This clonotype was seen ten or more times. The V and J genes are TRBV29-1 and TRBJ2-7; D is possibly TRBD1 or TRBD2 (6 bases each). In germline, CDR1 is SQVTM, CDR2 ANQGSEA. The length of the CDR3 is 14 residues. V was shortened by 7 bases and J by 5 bases, with 21 bases between the two germline ends. The CDR3 loop reads CSAGDSQGTDEQYF. Here the CDR3 DNA reads TGCAGCGCGGGGGATTCGCAGGGGACGGACGAGCAGTACTTC.

Remarks on this clonotype: A much larger clone differs by one base, so this may be a read error. The V call is TRBV28, the J call TRBJ2-2, with D possibly TRBD1 on 6 matching bases. The germline CDR1 and CDR2 sequences are MDHEN and SYDVKM. The CDR3 is 14 residues long. Between the trimmed V and J ends, which lost 8 bases and 1 base, there was a span of 11 bases. The CDR3 reads CASGGQQNTGELFF. CDR3 nucleotides: TGTGCCAGCGGTGGACAGCAGAACACCGGGGAGCTGTTTTTT.

This clonotype was observed many times. This chain links TRBV3-1 with TRBJ2-3, with D possibly called TRBD1 or TRBD2 (6 bases each). This CDR3 has 17 amino acids. Germline CDR1 is LGHDT and CDR2 is YNNKEL (reference sequence). V lost 0 bases, J lost 2 bases, and 15 bases lay in between. CDR3 sequence: CASSQDWGDTITDTQYF. Here the CDR3 DNA reads TGTGCCAGCAGCCAAGATTGGGGGGACACAATCACAGATACGCAGTATTTT.

This clonotype was detected ten times or more. The rearrangement links TRBV9 to TRBJ1-1; the D is unclear. V was shortened by 4 bases and J by 0 bases, with 7 bases between the two germline ends. Germline assignment: CDR1 SGDLS and CDR2 YYNGEE. This CDR3 contains 13 residues. CDR3 region: CASSYDMNTEAFF. Written as DNA, the CDR3 is TGTGCCAGCAGCTACGACATGAACACTGAAGCTTTCTTT.

This chain uses TRBV5-4 with TRBJ2-2; D unclear. The length of the CDR3 is 15 residues. In germline, CDR1 is SGHNT, CDR2 YYREEE (reference sequence). The V end was cut by 1 base, the J end by 3 bases, with 10 bases between. The CDR3 bases are TGTGCCAGCAGCTTGTACGGCAGTTACACCGGGGAGCTGTTTTTT. Translated: CASSLYGSYTGELFF. Full variable domain (remainder filled in from reference TRBV5-4 and TRBJ2-2): ETGVTQSPTHLIKTRGQQVTLRCSSQSGHNTVSWYQQALGQGPQFIFQYYREEENGRGNFPPRFSGLQFPNYSSELNVNALELDDSALYLCASSLYGSYTGELFFGEGSRLTVL.

There are a few counts of this clonotype. This chain joins TRBV20-1 and TRBJ2-4, with D maybe TRBD2 (6 bases). The CDR3 has 13 residues. Germline CDR1 is DFQATT and CDR2 is SNEGSKA (reference sequence). Trimming removed 3 bases from V and 6 bases from J, with 12 bases in between. CDR3 sequence reads: CSARRDGINIQYF. The CDR3, as DNA: TGCAGTGCTAGGCGGGATGGGATAAACATTCAGTACTTC.

This clonotype came up a few times. V and J are TRBV24-1 and TRBJ2-5; perhaps D is TRBD1 or TRBD2 (5 bases each). The CDR3 is 18 amino acids. Germline CDR1 KGHDR, CDR2 SFDVKD. Trimming took 3 bases from V and 1 from J, leaving 20 bases between them. CDR3 amino acids: CATSDAGTDDDCQETQYF. CDR3 DNA sequence: TGTGCCACCAGTGATGCCGGGACCGACGACGACTGCCAAGAGACCCAGTACTTC.

Many counts were recorded for this clonotype. The chain joins TRBV3-1 to TRBJ2-7; D is unresolved. The germline CDR1 and CDR2 sequences are LGHDT and YNNKEL (reference sequence). The CDR3 has 15 residues. V was clipped by 2 bases and J by 4 bases, with 15 bases between them. CDR3 region: CASSQIPRPEYEQYF. The CDR3 DNA sequence: TGTGCCAGCAGCCAAATCCCCAGGCCGGAGTACGAGCAGTACTTC.

Only a few counts were recorded for this clonotype. This sequence joins TRBV5-1 and TRBJ2-2; 7 bases agree with TRBD1. CDR3 length: 14 amino acids. V shed 4 bases, J shed 4 bases, and the junction held 4 bases outside the gene matches. The V gene's germline CDR1 is SGHRS and CDR2 YFSETQ. CDR3 sequence reads: CASSQGQSTGELFF. The CDR3 region has the DNA TGCGCCAGCAGCCAGGGACAGTCCACCGGGGAGCTGTTTTTT.

This rearrangement joins TRBV27 to TRBJ1-1; D remains ambiguous. Between the trimmed V and J ends, which lost 6 bases and 7 bases, there was a span of 30 bases. The germline CDR1 and CDR2 sequences are MNHEY and SMNVEV (reference sequence). The CDR3 spans 18 residues. DNA for the CDR3: TGTGCCAGCAGGACCGATGGTAACCTCTCCGCCTTTCGGGTTGAAGCTTTCTTT. Amino acid sequence: CASRTDGNLSAFRVEAFF.

Only a few counts were recorded for this clonotype. The rearrangement joins TRBV19 to TRBJ1-1; 11 bases are shared with TRBD1. CDR1 and CDR2 (germline): LNHDA, SQIVND (reference sequence). The J segment lost 5 bases and the V segment lost 2 bases, leaving 16 bases of the junction unmatched. CDR3 length: 19 residues. CDR3 coding DNA: TGTGCCAGTAGTATAATCCCGATGGGGACAGGGGGTTTGAGGACTGAAGCTTTCTTT. Translation: CASSIIPMGTGGLRTEAFF.

This clonotype was seen more than once but under ten times. V and J are TRBV6-2 or TRBV6-3 and TRBJ2-1; D is undetermined. Per germline, CDR1 MNHEY and CDR2 SVGEGT. Trimming stripped 5 bases from V and 4 bases from J, with 12 bases between. The CDR3 has 14 amino acids. Here the CDR3 DNA reads TGTGCCAGCAGTCGAAAAAGGGCTTACAATGAGCAGTTCTTC. Translated: CASSRKRAYNEQFF.